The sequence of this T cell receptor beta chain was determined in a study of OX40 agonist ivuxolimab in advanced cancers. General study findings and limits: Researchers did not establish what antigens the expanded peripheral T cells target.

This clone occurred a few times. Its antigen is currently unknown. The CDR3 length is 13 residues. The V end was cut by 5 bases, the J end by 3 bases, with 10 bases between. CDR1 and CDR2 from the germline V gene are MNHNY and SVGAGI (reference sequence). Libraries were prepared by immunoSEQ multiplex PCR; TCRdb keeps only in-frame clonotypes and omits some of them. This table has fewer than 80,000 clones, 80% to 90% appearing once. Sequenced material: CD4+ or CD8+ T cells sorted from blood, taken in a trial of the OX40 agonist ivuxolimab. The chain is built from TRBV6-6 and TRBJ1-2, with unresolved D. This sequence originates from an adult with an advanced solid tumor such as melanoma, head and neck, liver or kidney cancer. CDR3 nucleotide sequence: TGTGCCAGCAGTCCAACAAGGGACTATGGCTACACCTTC. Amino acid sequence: CASSPTRDYGYTF.